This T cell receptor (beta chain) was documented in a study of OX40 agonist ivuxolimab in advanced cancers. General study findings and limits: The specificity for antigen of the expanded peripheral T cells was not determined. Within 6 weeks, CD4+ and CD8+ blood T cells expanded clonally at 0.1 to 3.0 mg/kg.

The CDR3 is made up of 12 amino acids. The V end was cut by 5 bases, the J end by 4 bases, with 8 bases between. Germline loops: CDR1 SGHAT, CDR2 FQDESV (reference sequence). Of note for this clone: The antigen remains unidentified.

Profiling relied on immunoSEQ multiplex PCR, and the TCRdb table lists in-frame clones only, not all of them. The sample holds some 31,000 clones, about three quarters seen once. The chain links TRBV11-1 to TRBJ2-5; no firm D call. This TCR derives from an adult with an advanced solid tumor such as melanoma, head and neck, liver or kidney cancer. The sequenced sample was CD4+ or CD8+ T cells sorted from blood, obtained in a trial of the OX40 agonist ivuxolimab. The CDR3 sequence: CASSATAETQYF. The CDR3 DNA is TGTGCCAGCAGCGCCACAGCAGAGACCCAGTACTTC.